The clone carrying this T cell receptor beta chain was found many times. Germline V CDR1 and CDR2: SGHKS, YYEKEE (reference sequence). Trimming removed 7 bases at V and 0 bases at J, with 15 bases between. The CDR3 totals 15 residues. The data are from a study of T cells in Graves' hyperthyroidism and ophthalmopathy. TCR beta CDR3 regions were amplified from RNA. When the TCR CDR3 underwent first-round RT-PCR, the HTBI primer set was used. TCRdb re-derived calls from the multiplex PCR reads in MiXCR, one entry per CDR3 protein. Seen here are over 350,000 distinct CDR3 sequences, more than 12% observed once, and the top ten hold around 27%.

The clonotype originates from a man aged 45-65 years with Graves' ophthalmopathy. Sequenced sample: blood. The chain employs TRBV5-5 and TRBJ2-3, with D perhaps TRBD2 (5 bases). In DNA, the CDR3 is TGTGCCAGCGGTAGCCCGGGAATTAGCACAGATACGCAGTATTTT. Translating it yields CASGSPGISTDTQYF.